This entry lists 6 T cell receptor beta chains sequenced from one sample in a study of early T cells in non-severe SARS-CoV-2 infection. Via MiXCR, TCRdb re-called the 5' RACE reads, giving one row per CDR3 protein. The sample yields 35,000 to 55,000 distinct CDR3 sequences, 5.5% to 7.5% seen once. Sequencing was performed on whole blood, taken at baseline. Source of these receptors: an adult who was a healthcare worker with PCR-confirmed SARS-CoV-2 infection or an uninfected control (not recorded which).

The sample holds many counts of this clonotype. The chain is built from TRBV4-1 and TRBJ2-1, with 8 bases identical to TRBD2. Trimming removed 4 bases from V and 0 bases from J; junction bases left unmatched: 2. Looked up from germline, CDR1 is MGHRA and CDR2 is YSYEKL. CDR3 size: 15 residues. For the CDR3, the DNA is TGCGCCAGCAGCCGGAGCGGGAGCTCCTACAATGAGCAGTTCTTC. This sequence encodes CASSRSGSSYNEQFF.

This clonotype has ten or more counts. V is TRBV9 and J is TRBJ1-1; D call uncertain. Germline CDR1 is SGDLS and CDR2 is YYNGEE. Between the trimmed V and J ends, which lost 4 bases and 3 bases, there was a span of 16 bases. The CDR3 consists of 15 residues. DNA of the CDR3: TGTGCCAGCAGCCCTAGTGGTGAGGCCCACACTGAAGCTTTCTTT. Amino acids: CASSPSGEAHTEAFF. Combining the CDR3 with reference TRBV9 and TRBJ1-1 gives the whole variable domain DSGVTQTPKHLITATGQRVTLRCSPRSGDLSVYWYQQSLDQGLQFLIQYYNGEERAKGNILERFSAQQFPDLHSELNLSSLELGDSALYFCASSPSGEAHTEAFFGQGTRLTVV.

A few counts support this clonotype. The chain has TRBV19 and TRBJ2-5; 11 bases line up with TRBD2. The junction had 10 bases not matched to a gene; V was cut back by 5 bases and J by 2 bases. The CDR3 loop spans 17 amino acids. The germline CDR1 and CDR2 sequences are LNHDA and SQIVND (reference sequence). CDR3 residues: CASSPLRLAGSQETQYF. For the CDR3, the DNA is TGTGCCAGTAGTCCCCTTCGACTAGCGGGGAGTCAAGAGACCCAGTACTTC. The full variable domain, in which reference TRBV19 and TRBJ2-5 provide the parts outside the CDR3, is DGGITQSPKYLFRKEGQNVTLSCEQNLNHDAMYWYRQDPGQGLRLIYYSQIVNDFQKGDIAEGYSVSREKKESFPLTVTSAQKNPTAFYLCASSPLRLAGSQETQYFGPGTRLLVL.

This clonotype was recorded many times. The V call is TRBV7-2, the J call TRBJ2-5, with D perhaps being TRBD1 or TRBD2 (5 bases each). The CDR3 extends over 12 amino acids. Trimming stripped 1 base from V and 7 bases from J, with 7 bases between. The V gene's germline CDR1 is SGHTA and CDR2 FQGNSA. The CDR3: CASSLERGTQYF. In DNA, the CDR3 is TGTGCCAGCAGCTTAGAGAGGGGGACCCAGTACTTC.

This clonotype was recorded many times. The V and J genes are TRBV2 and TRBJ2-3; D remains unclear. The germline gives CDR1 SNHLY, CDR2 FYNNEI. Trimming cost V 10 bases and J 6 bases, with 14 bases left between them. The CDR3 covers 12 residues. Here the CDR3 reads CATRGVSDTQYF. The CDR3 DNA sequence: TGTGCCACCCGAGGAGTAAGTGATACGCAGTATTTT.

This clonotype was found many times. This chain links TRBV20-1 with TRBJ2-7; D not certain. The CDR3 runs to 15 residues. V shed 0 bases and J shed 2 bases, with 14 bases lying between them. CDR1 DFQATT and CDR2 SNEGSKA come from the germline V gene (reference sequence). The CDR3 region has the DNA TGCAGTGCTAGAGACCGGGTGAAGGCGACCTACGAGCAGTACTTC. It encodes CSARDRVKATYEQYF.